Sequencing of this TCR beta chain was carried out in a study of T cells in Graves' hyperthyroidism and ophthalmopathy. Study at large: At initial diagnosis, before any treatment had begun, peripheral blood was obtained.

V lost 3 bases, J lost 3 bases, and 17 bases lay in between. The CDR3 length is 16 residues. The germline gives CDR1 DFQATT, CDR2 SNEGSKA (reference sequence). The TCR beta CDR3 regions underwent amplification using RNA transcripts as the source. TCR CDR3 regions were first amplified by RT-PCR with HTBI primers. TCRdb redid the calling of the multiplex PCR reads with MiXCR, one entry per CDR3 protein. In the table there are approximately 200,000 distinct CDR3 sequences, 18% of which are singletons. Study results and caveats: Model output signaled ophthalmopathy a median approximately 6 months ahead of onset. From stable hyperthyroidism, ophthalmopathy was set apart by a 13 V-J model.

This clonotype has at least ten counts. The antigen remains unidentified. This receptor was identified in a man in his forties with Graves' hyperthyroidism. The chain combines TRBV20-1 with TRBJ2-2, with D tentatively TRBD1 (5 bases). Sequences were obtained from blood. The CDR3 loop reads CSASPQQDAYTGELFF. The CDR3 nucleotides are TGCAGTGCTAGCCCCCAACAGGACGCATACACCGGGGAGCTGTTTTTT.